This T cell receptor (beta chain) was profiled in a study of cytomegalovirus exposure and HLA in healthy donors. The CDR3 is made up of 14 amino acids. Germline V gives CDR1 SGHDT, CDR2 YYEEEE. V lost 5 bases to trimming and J lost 6 bases, with 18 bases between them. The study ran its PCR with 60 Vbeta and 13 Jbeta primers. Repertoires were generated with immunoSEQ multiplex PCR, while TCRdb's copy carries only in-frame clones and drops some. This table holds some 80,000 clones, about four fifths found once. Source material: PBMCs. The receptor was isolated from a man between 18 and 29 years old in good health and CMV-seropositive. The chain couples TRBV5-6 to TRBJ2-7, with D perhaps TRBD2 (5 bases). CDR3: CASRPGLVGAEQYF. The CDR3 nucleotides read TGTGCCAGCAGGCCGGGATTAGTGGGCGCCGAGCAGTACTTC.